This TCR beta chain was profiled in a study of Graves' ophthalmopathy and Graves' hyperthyroidism (dated by TCRdb to the late 2010s). A note on the overall study: Peripheral blood samples were taken at the time of initial diagnosis, before any treatment was given. To explore V-J signatures distinguishing ophthalmopathy from hyperthyroidism, a discovery set of more than 95 patients (roughly 45 ophthalmopathy, some 55 stable hyperthyroidism) was enrolled. In roughly 6 hyperthyroidism patients, T-cell repertoires of thyroid tissue and blood were compared. In total, 135 blood samples were TCR-sequenced: some 40 ophthalmopathy, around 75 hyperthyroidism and roughly 17 hyperthyroidism-to-ophthalmopathy patients. To tell Graves' ophthalmopathy apart from Graves' hyperthyroidism, and to predict which patients would progress to ophthalmopathy, the study relied on TCR beta repertoire signatures. For independent validation, a separate cohort was made up of 18 to 20 hyperthyroidism patients plus 17 patients who later progressed from hyperthyroidism to ophthalmopathy. Once sampling was done, hyperthyroidism patients were given methimazole at a starting dose of 30 mg daily, while ophthalmopathy patients were given high-dose intravenous methylprednisolone. Overall study outcomes, separate from this receptor: No statistical method was used to predetermine the sample size, and group allocation was not hidden from the investigators. Most of the expanded thyroid clonotypes with a frequency above 0.001 were also detected in blood, and it was suggested that the thyroid immune response may be reflected by blood repertoires. In cross-validation, the 13-signature model distinguished ophthalmopathy from stable hyperthyroidism with just over 85% sensitivity and approximately 81% specificity, and in the test set the corresponding values were about 80% and 75%. In validation, the model predicted ophthalmopathy progression with about 71% sensitivity and roughly 72% specificity; 12 predicted patients were CT-confirmed with GO in a median of about 6.1 months.

Ophthalmopathy patients had moderately to severely active disease, Clinical Activity Score of at least 3, NOSPECS grade of at least 4, and disease duration under 3 months. Patients with other autoimmune diseases, uncontrolled infections, pregnancy or lactation were excluded from the study. Diagnosis relied on clinical symptoms, serum thyroxine, TRAb, thyroid ultrasound and orbital computed tomography. Ficoll-Paque density gradient centrifugation was used to isolate PBMCs from under 11 ml of fresh peripheral blood. Trizol reagent was used to extract the total RNA, and its quality was then checked on an Agilent 2100 Bioanalyzer. A distance of 13 bases separates the germline ends of V and J, which lose 2 bases and 3 bases respectively. The CDR3 contains 15 residues, cysteine and phenylalanine counted. Only the CDR3 part of the read is kept: 45 bases, read in frame from the first base. CDR1 and CDR2 (MNHEY, SVGAGI) derive from the germline V gene.

In regard to this clonotype: Its antigen specificity is not known. Base-call qualities are not available, and no considerably larger clone is one nucleotide away.

For repertoire sequencing, the TCR beta CDR3 regions were amplified from RNA transcripts. The first round of RT-PCR was done with HTBI primers and the Qiagen OneStep RT-PCR kit, and was followed by a second round of multiplex PCR, then size selection and purification. Libraries were sequenced paired-end with 100 bp reads on an Illumina HiSeq2000. The original pipeline was this. SOAPnuke was used to process the reads, throwing out any read that had adapters, had uncalled bases, had a mean Phred below 15, or lacked an exact constant-primer or identifier match. High-quality paired reads were merged with COPE v1.2.5. Clonotypes were defined as unique nucleotide sequences and were aligned to IMGT TRB V, D and J references using MiTCR v1.1. Only V-J combinations with frequency above 0.0001 were analysed, covering 98% to 99.2% of repertoires. For each V-J combination, a TCR clonal expansion and chaos score was defined as the ratio of F50 clonal expansion to chaos observed in the TCRdist matrix. Welch's t-statistics and random forest were used to reduce the features to approximately 13 V-J combinations, which were then used as input to a naive Bayes classifier. The similarity between thyroid and blood repertoires was quantified using the Morisita-Horn index. TCRdb reworked the public reads: Q25 trimming with fastp, MiXCR clone assembly, productive beta chains retained. Rows with a matching CDR3 protein are joined into one entry that keeps the most common DNA and genes. The V and J calls come from TCRdb's annotation, not from the publication. In this sample the table shows 600,000 to 700,000 distinct CDR3 sequences, roughly two fifths of which occur a single time. The leading ten clones occupy roughly 3% of the sample.

The sequencing sample was made of peripheral blood. The sequence links TRBV6-5 to TRBJ1-1; tentative D gene TRBD1, with 5 bases matching. This sequence was found in an adult man with Graves' ophthalmopathy. The DNA sequence follows: TGTGCCAGCAGTTACGGCGGGGCGTTGGACACTGAAGCTTTCTTT. Translation gives CASSYGGALDTEAFF.